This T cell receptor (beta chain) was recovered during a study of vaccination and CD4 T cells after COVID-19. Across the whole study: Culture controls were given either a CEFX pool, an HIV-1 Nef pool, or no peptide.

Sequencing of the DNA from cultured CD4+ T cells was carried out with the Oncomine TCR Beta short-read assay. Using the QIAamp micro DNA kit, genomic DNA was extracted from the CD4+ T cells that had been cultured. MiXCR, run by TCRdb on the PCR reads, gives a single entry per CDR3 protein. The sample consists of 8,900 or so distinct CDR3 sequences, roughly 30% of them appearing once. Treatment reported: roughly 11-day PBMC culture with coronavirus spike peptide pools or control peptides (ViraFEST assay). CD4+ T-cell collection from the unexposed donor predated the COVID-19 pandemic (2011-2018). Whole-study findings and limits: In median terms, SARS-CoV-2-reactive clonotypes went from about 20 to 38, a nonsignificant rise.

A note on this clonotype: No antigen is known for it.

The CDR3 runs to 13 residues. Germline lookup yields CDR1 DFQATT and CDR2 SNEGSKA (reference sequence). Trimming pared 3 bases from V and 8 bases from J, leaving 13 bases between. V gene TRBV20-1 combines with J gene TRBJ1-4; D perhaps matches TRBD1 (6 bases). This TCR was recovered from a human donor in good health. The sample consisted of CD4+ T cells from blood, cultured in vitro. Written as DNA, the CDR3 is TGCAGTGCTAGCCCGGGACAAGACGAAAAACTGTTTTTT. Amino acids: CSASPGQDEKLFF.